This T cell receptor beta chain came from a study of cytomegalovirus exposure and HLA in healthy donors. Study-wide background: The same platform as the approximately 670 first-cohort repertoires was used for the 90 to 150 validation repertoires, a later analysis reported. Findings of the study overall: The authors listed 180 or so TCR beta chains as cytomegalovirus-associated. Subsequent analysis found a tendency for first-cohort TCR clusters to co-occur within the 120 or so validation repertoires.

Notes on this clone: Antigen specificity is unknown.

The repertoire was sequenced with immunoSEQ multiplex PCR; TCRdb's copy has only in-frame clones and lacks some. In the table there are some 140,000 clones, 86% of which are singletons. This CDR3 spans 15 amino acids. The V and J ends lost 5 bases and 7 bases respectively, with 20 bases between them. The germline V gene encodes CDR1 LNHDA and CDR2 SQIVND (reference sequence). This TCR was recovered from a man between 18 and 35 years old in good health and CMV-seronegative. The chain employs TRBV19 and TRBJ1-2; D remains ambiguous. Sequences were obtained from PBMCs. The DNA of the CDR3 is TGTGCCAGTAGTTCTATCGGGGAAGGAACTCGTGGCTACACCTTC. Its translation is CASSSIGEGTRGYTF. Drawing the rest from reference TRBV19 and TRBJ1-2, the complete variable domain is DGGITQSPKYLFRKEGQNVTLSCEQNLNHDAMYWYRQDPGQGLRLIYYSQIVNDFQKGDIAEGYSVSREKKESFPLTVTSAQKNPTAFYLCASSSIGEGTRGYTFGSGTRLTVV.